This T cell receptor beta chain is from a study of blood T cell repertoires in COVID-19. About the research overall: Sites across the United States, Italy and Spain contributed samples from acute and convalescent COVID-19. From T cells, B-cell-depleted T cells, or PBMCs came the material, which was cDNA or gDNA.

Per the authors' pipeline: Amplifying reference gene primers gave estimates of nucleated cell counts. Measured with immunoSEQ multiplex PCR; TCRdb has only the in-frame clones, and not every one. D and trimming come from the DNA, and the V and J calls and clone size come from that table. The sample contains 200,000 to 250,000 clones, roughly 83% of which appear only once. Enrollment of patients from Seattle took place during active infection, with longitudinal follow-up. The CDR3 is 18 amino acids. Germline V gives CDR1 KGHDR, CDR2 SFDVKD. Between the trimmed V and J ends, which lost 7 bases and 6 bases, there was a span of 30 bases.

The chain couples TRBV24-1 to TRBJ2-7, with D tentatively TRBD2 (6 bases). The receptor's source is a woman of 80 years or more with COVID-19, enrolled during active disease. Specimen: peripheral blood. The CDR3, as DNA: TGTGCCACCAGAAGGCTATCGGGGGATTGTGAGGTATGGGGCGAGCAGTACTTC. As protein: CATRRLSGDCEVWGEQYF.